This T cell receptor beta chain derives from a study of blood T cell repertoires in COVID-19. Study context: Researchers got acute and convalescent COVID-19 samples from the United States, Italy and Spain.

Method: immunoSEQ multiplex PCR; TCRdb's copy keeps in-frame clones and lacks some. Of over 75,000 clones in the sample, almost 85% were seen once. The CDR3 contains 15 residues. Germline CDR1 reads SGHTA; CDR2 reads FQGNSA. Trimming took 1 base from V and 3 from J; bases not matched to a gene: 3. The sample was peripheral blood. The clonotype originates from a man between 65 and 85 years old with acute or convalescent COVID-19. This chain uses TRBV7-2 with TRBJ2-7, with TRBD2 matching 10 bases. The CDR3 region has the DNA TGTGCCAGCAGCTTAGACCCTAGCGGGAGCTACGAGCAGTACTTC. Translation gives CASSLDPSGSYEQYF.